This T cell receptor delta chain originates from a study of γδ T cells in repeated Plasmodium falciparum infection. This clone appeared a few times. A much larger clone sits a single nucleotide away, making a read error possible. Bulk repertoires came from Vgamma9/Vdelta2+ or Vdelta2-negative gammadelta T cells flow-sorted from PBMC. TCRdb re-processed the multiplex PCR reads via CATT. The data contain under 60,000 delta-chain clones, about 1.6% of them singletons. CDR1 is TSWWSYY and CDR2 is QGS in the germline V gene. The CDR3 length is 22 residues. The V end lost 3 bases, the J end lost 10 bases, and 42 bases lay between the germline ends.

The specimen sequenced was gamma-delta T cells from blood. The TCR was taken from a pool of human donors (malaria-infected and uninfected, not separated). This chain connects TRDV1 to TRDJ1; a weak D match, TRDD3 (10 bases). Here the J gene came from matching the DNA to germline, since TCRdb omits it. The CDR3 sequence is CALGDPCHLPTPWGILGEPLIF. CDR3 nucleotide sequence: TGTGCTCTTGGGGACCCCTGCCACCTTCCTACCCCATGGGGGATACTAGGGGAGCCACTCATCTTT.